One TCR beta chain is described in this entry. The sample belongs to a study of blood T cell repertoires in COVID-19. As for the study in general: T cells, B-cell-depleted T cells, or PBMCs supplied cDNA or gDNA.

This CDR3 is 15 amino acids long. Trimming removed 3 bases at V and 7 bases at J, with 13 bases between. Germline loops: CDR1 MNHNS, CDR2 SASEGT. Seattle cases were enrolled at active infection and followed longitudinally. Per the original methods: Amplification with reference gene primers provided the estimates of nucleated cell counts. This table comes from immunoSEQ multiplex PCR, and its TCRdb copy is limited to in-frame clones, with some not included. V and J calls and clone size are copied from that table; D and trimming were computed from the DNA. This table has some 400,000 clones, 87% appearing once.

What was sequenced was peripheral blood. This clonotype was obtained from a woman aged 55-70 years with COVID-19, enrolled during active disease. The chain employs TRBV6-1 and TRBJ1-6; D not certain. The CDR3 coding sequence is TGTGCCAGCAGTGAGGTACAGATTTTCAATTCACCCCTCCACTTT. Its translation: CASSEVQIFNSPLHF.